These 18 T cell receptor beta chains came from one sample sequenced in a study of cytomegalovirus exposure and HLA in healthy donors (dated by TCRdb to about 2017). Library prep was done by the immunoSEQ multiplex PCR assay. A mixture of 60 forward primers for TCR Vbeta segments and 13 reverse primers for TCR Jbeta segments was used in the multiplex PCR. Imported from immuneACCESS, the table was reduced by TCRdb to in-frame sequences with V and J called. These copies leave out some clones; in studies compared against another copy, an unresolved V gene accounts for under half, and the cause of the remainder is not known. The sample table records 90,000 to 120,000 clones; under 80% of these occur just once. In total, the top ten clones hold less than 5% of the sample. The sequenced sample was PBMCs. These receptors were collected from a woman under 30 in good health and CMV-seropositive.

V is TRBV14 and J is TRBJ1-1, with D possibly TRBD1 on 5 matching bases. The V end was cut by 5 bases, the J end by 6 bases, with 13 bases between. The CDR3 extends over 13 amino acids. CDR1 SGHDN and CDR2 FVKESK come from the germline V gene. CDR3 amino acids: CASSSRVGSEAFF. CDR3 DNA sequence: TGTGCCAGCAGCAGCAGGGTCGGGTCTGAAGCTTTCTTT.

The chain employs TRBV6-1 and TRBJ2-5, with 8 bases matching TRBD1. The CDR3 is 14 residues long. The ends lost 7 bases at V and 1 base at J; junction bases unmatched: 5. Germline V gives CDR1 MNHNS, CDR2 SASEGT. As DNA, the CDR3 is TGTGCCAGCACCTACCAGGGGGCCCAAGAGACCCAGTACTTC. It translates to CASTYQGAQETQYF.

The chain carries TRBV21-1 and TRBJ2-3; the table's D call, TRBD1, has no DNA check behind it. TRBV21-1 counts as a pseudogene. The CDR3 runs to 16 residues. The CDR3 DNA sequence: TGTGCCAGCTGGGAGACGACAGGCCACTTCACAGATACGCAGTATTTT. Protein sequence: CASWETTGHFTDTQYF.

The chain uses TRBV4-3 and TRBJ1-1; D may be TRBD1 (5 bases). The CDR3 runs 13 residues. Trimming left V 0 bases short and J 5 bases short, with 7 bases between. CDR1 is LGHNA, CDR2 YSLEER, per germline. The CDR3: CASSQEGVTEAFF. The DNA of the CDR3 is TGCGCCAGCAGCCAAGAAGGGGTGACTGAAGCTTTCTTT.

This sequence joins TRBV7-2 and TRBJ2-7; the match to TRBD1 covers 9 bases. Germline CDR1 is SGHTA and CDR2 is FQGNSA. The trim removed 5 bases at V and 9 bases at J, leaving 14 bases unmatched. CDR3 length: 15 residues. The CDR3 reads CASSPGTGRGRVQYF. The DNA for the CDR3 is TGTGCCAGCAGCCCTGGGACAGGGAGGGGGCGGGTGCAGTACTTC. The entire variable domain, with the rest obtained from reference TRBV7-2 and TRBJ2-7, is as follows: GAGVSQSPSNKVTEKGKDVELRCDPISGHTALYWYRQSLGQGLEFLIYFQGNSAPDKSGLPSDRFSAERTGGSVSTLTIQRTQQEDSAVYLCASSPGTGRGRVQYFGPGTRLTVT.

This chain connects TRBV5-1 to TRBJ2-1; D call uncertain. The V gene lost 0 bases and the J gene lost 4 bases, with 5 bases spanning the gap. The V gene's germline CDR1 is SGHRS and CDR2 YFSETQ. This CDR3 has 13 amino acids. CDR3 loop: CASSLDGYNEQFF. CDR3 nucleotides: TGCGCCAGCAGCTTGGACGGGTACAATGAGCAGTTCTTC.

The chain is built from TRBV5-6 and TRBJ2-5, with D perhaps TRBD1 (6 bases). The end of the DNA fits TRBJ2-7 better, so the J call may be wrong. This CDR3 has 12 residues. CDR1 is SGHDT, CDR2 YYEEEE, per germline. CDR3 DNA sequence: TGTGCCAGCAGGGGACAAGCCTACGAGCAGTACTTC. Translating gives CASRGQAYEQYF.

The chain joins TRBV4-2 to TRBJ2-3, with no clear D. CDR1 is LGHNA and CDR2 is YNFKEQ in the germline V gene. The V end lost 4 bases, the J end lost 10 bases, and 9 bases lay between the germline ends. The CDR3 has 11 residues. As DNA, the CDR3 is TGTGCCAGCAGCCTAGCCCGAGCGCAGTATTTT. It specifies CASSLARAQYF.

The chain is built from TRBV12-5 and TRBJ2-7; 16 nucleotides align to TRBD2. The germline CDR1 and CDR2 sequences are LGHNT and FRNRAP. The length of the CDR3 is 21 residues. V was pared by 3 bases and J by 0 bases, with 14 bases of the junction left unmatched. CDR3 sequence: CASGFIISGTSGRDGSYEQYF. The DNA for the CDR3 is TGTGCTAGTGGTTTTATTATATCCGGGACTAGCGGGAGGGATGGCTCCTACGAGCAGTACTTC.

The chain joins TRBV28 to TRBJ1-2, with D tentatively TRBD1 (5 bases). Trimming removed 8 bases at V and 8 bases at J, with 15 bases between. There are 12 residues in the CDR3. Germline-derived CDR1 and CDR2 are MDHEN and SYDVKM. CDR3 loop: CASDNQGRGYTF. The CDR3 region has the DNA TGTGCCAGCGATAACCAGGGCCGGGGCTACACCTTC.

This clone has only a few counts. This chain joins TRBV2 and TRBJ2-7; perhaps TRBD2 as D (5 bases). The CDR3 totals 13 residues. Germline loops: CDR1 SNHLY, CDR2 FYNNEI. With 2 bases removed from V and 4 bases from J, the gap between germline ends came to 9 bases. CDR3 sequence (DNA): TGTGCCAGCAGTGAACTGGGAGAATACGAGCAGTACTTC. Translation gives CASSELGEYEQYF. Together with reference TRBV2 and TRBJ2-7, the CDR3 gives the full variable domain: EPEVTQTPSHQVTQMGQEVILRCVPISNHLYFYWYRQILGQKVEFLVSFYNNEISEKSEIFDDQFSVERPDGSNFTLKIRSTKLEDSAMYFCASSELGEYEQYFGPGTRLTVT.

The genes are TRBV5-1 and TRBJ2-2; 8 bases line up with TRBD2. This CDR3 has 15 amino acids. The J segment lost 6 bases and the V segment lost 0 bases, leaving 4 bases of the junction unmatched. The germline V gene has CDR1 SGHRS and CDR2 YFSETQ. DNA for the CDR3: TGCGCCAGCAGCTTGGCGGGAGGGTGGGCCGGGGAGCTGTTTTTT. This encodes CASSLAGGWAGELFF.

The chain joins TRBV6-5 to TRBJ2-7; 7 nucleotides agree with TRBD2. The V gene's germline CDR1 is MNHEY and CDR2 SVGAGI. CDR3 length: 15 amino acids. V lost 6 bases, J lost 7 bases, and 15 bases stayed unmatched. As DNA, the CDR3 is TGTGCCAGCAGCCCCTCGAGGGAGGGATCGCGGGAGCAGTACTTC. Translated: CASSPSREGSREQYF.

In its sample, this clone was seen once. The chain has TRBV7-9 and TRBJ2-7; 7 bases fit TRBD1. V lost 6 bases, J lost 3 bases, and 8 bases stayed unmatched. The CDR3 is made up of 14 amino acids. Germline values: CDR1 SEHNR, CDR2 FQNEAQ (reference sequence). In DNA form, the CDR3 reads TGTGCCAGCAGTTTGACAGGGACCAACTACGAGCAGTACTTC. It yields the protein CASSLTGTNYEQYF.

This sequence joins TRBV6-5 and TRBJ2-1, with a tentative D call TRBD1 (6 bases). V gave up 0 bases and J gave up 6 bases, with 12 bases separating them. Germline values: CDR1 MNHEY, CDR2 SVGAGI. The length of the CDR3 is 15 residues. CDR3 protein: CASSYSRGSGNEQFF. The CDR3 bases are TGTGCCAGCAGTTACTCCAGGGGCTCGGGCAATGAGCAGTTCTTC.

The chain combines TRBV7-8 with TRBJ2-2, with 11 bases that match TRBD2. This CDR3 has 19 amino acids. V lost 5 bases, J lost 4 bases, and 15 bases stayed unmatched. Germline CDR1 reads SGHVS; CDR2 reads FQNEAQ. The CDR3 DNA sequence: TGTGCCAGCAGCAACCCCGTTACTAGCGGGAGAAGAGTCACCGGGGAGCTGTTTTTT. It translates to CASSNPVTSGRRVTGELFF.

The rearrangement uses TRBV7-3 and TRBJ2-5; D perhaps matches TRBD2 (7 bases). This CDR3 is 14 amino acids long. Germline lookup yields CDR1 SGHTA and CDR2 FQGTGA. V lost 3 bases to trimming and J lost 6 bases, with 14 bases between them. This chain's CDR3 is CASSLGGAKKTQYF. The DNA of the CDR3 is TGTGCCAGCAGCTTGGGGGGGGCGAAAAAGACCCAGTACTTC.

The chain carries TRBV28 and TRBJ1-2; no reliable D call. Germline CDR1 and CDR2: MDHEN and SYDVKM. V shed 5 bases and J shed 4 bases, with 14 bases lying between them. This CDR3 is built from 14 residues. The CDR3 loop is CASSPLDGGYGYTF. CDR3 coding DNA: TGTGCCAGCAGTCCACTAGATGGTGGCTATGGCTACACCTTC.